This T cell receptor (beta chain) is drawn from a study of blood T cell repertoires in COVID-19. Unmatched junction bases numbered 4, after V lost 5 bases and J lost 7 bases. Germline CDR1 and CDR2: SGHVS and FNYEAQ. The CDR3 loop spans 15 amino acids. Only in-frame clones appear in the TCRdb table, and some are missing; sequencing was by immunoSEQ multiplex PCR. The table includes roughly 300,000 clones, 86% detected once. The origin of this receptor is a woman aged 50 to 60 with acute or convalescent COVID-19. The material sequenced was peripheral blood. The rearrangement joins TRBV7-6 to TRBJ1-6; 11 nucleotides match TRBD1. CDR3 sequence reads: CASSGTGGQNSPLHF. CDR3 in DNA: TGTGCCAGCAGCGGGACAGGGGGACAGAATTCACCCCTCCACTTT.